The rows below give T cell receptor beta chains drawn from one sample of a study of blood T cell repertoires in COVID-19. Here immunoSEQ multiplex PCR was the method, and the copy in TCRdb shows in-frame clones only, minus some. The table lists a few hundred thousand clones, 75% to 85% of them singletons. The source material was peripheral blood. The receptors come from a woman under 40 with COVID-19, enrolled during active disease. Both conserved end residues are part of each CDR3. The D gene is left open where the match is weak. For some rows the clone size is stated as once, few or many, or as a class when expanded; others skip it.

J gene | clone size | D gene | V gene | CDR3 protein | CDR3 DNA
TRBJ1-1 | - | TRBD1 | TRBV5-4 | CASSSPGQGPTEAFF | TGTGCCAGCAGCTCCCCGGGACAGGGGCCCACTGAAGCTTTCTTT
TRBJ1-5 | - | TRBD1 | TRBV28 | CASSGATGGYSNQPQHF | TGTGCCAGCAGTGGCGCTACAGGGGGTTATAGCAATCAGCCCCAGCATTTT
TRBJ2-2 | - | TRBD2 | TRBV9 | CASSAPSGSYTGELFF | TGTGCCAGCAGCGCCCCTAGCGGGAGCTACACCGGGGAGCTGTTTTTT
TRBJ2-3 | - | TRBD2 | TRBV15 | CATSRALGLAGEDTQYF | TGTGCCACCAGTCGCGCCCTTGGACTAGCGGGAGAAGATACGCAGTATTTT
TRBJ1-4 | - | - | TRBV6-5 | CASRLEEKLFF | TGTGCCAGCAGGCTGGAGGAAAAACTGTTTTTT
TRBJ1-1 | - | - | TRBV10-3 | CAISESGEGDTEAFF | TGTGCCATCAGTGAGTCGGGGGAGGGGGACACTGAAGCTTTCTTT
TRBJ2-3 | - | - | TRBV3-1/TRBV3-2 | CASSLIDTQYF | TGTGCCAGCAGCCTTATAGATACGCAGTATTTT
TRBJ1-1 | - | - | TRBV19 | CASTPGGVWGAEAFF | TGTGCCAGTACCCCGGGAGGGGTATGGGGTGCTGAAGCTTTCTTT
TRBJ1-1 | - | TRBD1 | TRBV28 | CASSSRTGVIVNTEAFF | TGTGCCAGCAGTTCGAGGACAGGGGTGATCGTGAACACTGAAGCTTTCTTT
TRBJ2-7 | - | - | TRBV7-2 | CASSLAPRSEQYF | TGTGCCAGCAGCTTAGCGCCTCGGAGCGAGCAGTACTTC
TRBJ2-1 | once | TRBD2 | TRBV20-1 | CSASHGTSGSNEQFF | TGCAGTGCTAGTCACGGGACTAGCGGATCCAATGAGCAGTTCTTC
TRBJ1-5 | - | TRBD1 | TRBV6-5 | CASSLKTGGDQPQHF | TGTGCCAGCAGTCTTAAGACAGGGGGGGATCAGCCCCAGCATTTT
TRBJ1-1 | - | - | TRBV14 | CASSQDRGTVNTEAFF | TGTGCCAGCAGCCAAGATCGCGGGACGGTGAACACTGAAGCTTTCTTT
TRBJ2-2 | - | TRBD2 | TRBV5-1 | CASSHRTSGNTGELFF | TGCGCCAGCAGCCATAGGACTAGCGGGAACACCGGGGAGCTGTTTTTT
TRBJ2-7 | - | TRBD1 | TRBV2 | CARKDRGGEQYF | TGTGCCAGAAAGGACAGGGGCGGGGAGCAGTACTTC
TRBJ2-5 | - | TRBD1 | TRBV19 | CASSTRDRGRGETQYF | TGTGCCAGTAGTACCCGGGACAGGGGGCGCGGAGAGACCCAGTACTTC
TRBJ2-7 | - | - | TRBV7-6 | CASSLEPWESYEQYF | TGTGCCAGCAGCTTAGAGCCCTGGGAGTCCTACGAGCAGTACTTC
TRBJ2-3 | once | TRBD2 | TRBV30 | CAWIEAGGPDTQYF | TGTGCCTGGATAGAGGCGGGGGGACCCGATACGCAGTATTTT
TRBJ1-2 | once | - | TRBV5-1 | CASSLRGSADGYTF | TGCGCCAGCAGCTTGAGAGGGAGTGCGGATGGCTACACCTTC
TRBJ2-7 | - | - | TRBV5-6 | CASNLDSPSYEQYF | TGTGCCAGCAACCTTGACAGCCCCTCCTACGAGCAGTACTTC
TRBJ1-6 | - | TRBD1 | TRBV18 | CASSQGQGNSPLHF | TGTGCCAGCTCACAGGGACAGGGTAATTCACCCCTCCACTTT
TRBJ2-3 | - | TRBD2 | TRBV9 | CASSLVGGPSTDTQYF | TGTGCCAGCAGCCTGGTGGGAGGGCCCAGCACAGATACGCAGTATTTT
TRBJ2-1 | - | TRBD2 | TRBV5-1 | CASSLEGTSYNEQFF | TGCGCCAGCAGCTTGGAGGGGACTAGCTATAATGAGCAGTTCTTC
TRBJ2-2 | - | - | TRBV6-6 | CASSYEEAGAGELFF | TGTGCCAGCAGTTACGAAGAGGCAGGGGCCGGGGAGCTGTTTTTT
TRBJ2-2 | - | - | TRBV7-9 | CASSLLTGRVGELFF | TGTGCCAGCAGCCTCCTAACAGGGAGGGTCGGGGAGCTGTTTTTT
TRBJ2-3 | once | - | TRBV6-1 | CASSEGIARDTQYF | TGTGCCAGCAGTGAGGGGATAGCGAGAGATACGCAGTATTTT
TRBJ1-1 | once | TRBD1 | TRBV11-2 | CASSLRTGGRHMNTEAFF | TGTGCCAGCAGCTTAAGGACAGGGGGTAGACACATGAACACTGAAGCTTTCTTT